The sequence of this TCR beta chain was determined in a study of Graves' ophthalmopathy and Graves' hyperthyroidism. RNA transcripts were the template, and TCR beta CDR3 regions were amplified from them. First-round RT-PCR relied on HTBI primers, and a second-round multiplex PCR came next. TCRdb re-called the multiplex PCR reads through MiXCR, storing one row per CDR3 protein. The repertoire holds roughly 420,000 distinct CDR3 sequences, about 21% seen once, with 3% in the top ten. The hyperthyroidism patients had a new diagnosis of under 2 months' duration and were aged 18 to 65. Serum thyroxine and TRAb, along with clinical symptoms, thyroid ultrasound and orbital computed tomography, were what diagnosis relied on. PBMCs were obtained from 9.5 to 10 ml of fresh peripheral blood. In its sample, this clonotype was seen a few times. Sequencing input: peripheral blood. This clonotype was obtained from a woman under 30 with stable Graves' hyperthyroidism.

CDR3 nucleotide sequence: TGTGCCAGCAGCCAAGGAGACAGGGCTGAGACCCAGTACTTC. Translated: CASSQGDRAETQYF. This chain connects TRBV4-2 to TRBJ2-5; 7 nucleotides agree with TRBD1. The CDR3 totals 14 residues. After removal of 1 base from V and 5 bases from J, the junction contained 4 bases not matched to a gene. CDR1 and CDR2 from the germline V gene are LGHNA and YNFKEQ.